This TCR beta chain was documented in a study of blood T cell repertoires in COVID-19. For the study at large: Specimens from acute and convalescent COVID-19 originated in the United States, Italy and Spain. In each case, the material was cDNA or gDNA derived from T cells, B-cell-depleted T cells, or PBMCs.

Method: immunoSEQ multiplex PCR; TCRdb's copy keeps in-frame clones and lacks some. The table has over 200,000 clones, about 87% seen once; the top ten hold about 2.5%. V lost 7 bases to trimming and J lost 6 bases, with 22 bases between them. Germline CDR1 and CDR2: LNHDA and SQIVND (reference sequence). CDR3 length: 16 amino acids. V usage is TRBV19 and J usage is TRBJ1-5; tentative D call: TRBD1 (5 bases). The receptor's source is a woman aged 50 to 60 with acute or convalescent COVID-19. Sequenced input: peripheral blood. The CDR3 sequence is CASTILWGGGSQPQHF. The DNA for the CDR3 is TGTGCCAGTACCATCCTCTGGGGGGGAGGCTCTCAGCCCCAGCATTTT.